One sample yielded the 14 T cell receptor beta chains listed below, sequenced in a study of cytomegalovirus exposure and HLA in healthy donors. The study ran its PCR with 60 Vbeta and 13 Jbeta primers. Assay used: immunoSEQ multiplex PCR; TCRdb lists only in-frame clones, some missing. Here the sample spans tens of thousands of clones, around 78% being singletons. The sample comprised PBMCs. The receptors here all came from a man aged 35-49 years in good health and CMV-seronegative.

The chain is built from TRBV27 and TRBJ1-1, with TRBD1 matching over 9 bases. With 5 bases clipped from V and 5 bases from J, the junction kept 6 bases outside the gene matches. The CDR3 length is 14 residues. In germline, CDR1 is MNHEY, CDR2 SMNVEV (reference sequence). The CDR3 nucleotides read TGTGCCAGCAGTCGAATGACAGGGGGGACTGAAGCTTTCTTT. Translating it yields CASSRMTGGTEAFF.

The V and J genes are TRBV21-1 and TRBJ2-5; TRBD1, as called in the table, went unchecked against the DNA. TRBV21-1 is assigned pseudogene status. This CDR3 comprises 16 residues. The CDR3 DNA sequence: TGTGCCAGCAGCGCAAAAGGTAGGGGTGGTCCGGAGACCCAGTACTTC. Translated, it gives CASSAKGRGGPETQYF.

As DNA, the CDR3 is TGTGCCAGCAGCTTGGAACTAGCTTCCGAGCAGTACTTC. As protein: CASSLELASEQYF. V and J are TRBV5-4 and TRBJ2-5; tentatively, D is TRBD2 (6 bases). Gene TRBJ2-7 matches the end of the DNA better, so the J call may be wrong. Germline-derived CDR1 and CDR2 are SGHNT and YYREEE (reference sequence). The CDR3 length is 13 residues.

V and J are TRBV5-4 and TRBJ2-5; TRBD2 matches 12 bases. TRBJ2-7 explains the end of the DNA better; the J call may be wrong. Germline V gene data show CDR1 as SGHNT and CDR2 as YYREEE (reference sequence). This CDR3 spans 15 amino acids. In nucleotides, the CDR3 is TGTGCCAGCAGCCGGGAGACTAGCGGGAGTAGCGAGCAGTACTTC. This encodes CASSRETSGSSEQYF.

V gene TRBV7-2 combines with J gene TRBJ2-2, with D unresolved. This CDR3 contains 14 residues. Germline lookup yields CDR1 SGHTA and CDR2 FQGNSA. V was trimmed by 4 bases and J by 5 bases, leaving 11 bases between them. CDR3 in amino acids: CASSSVTITGELFF. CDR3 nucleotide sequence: TGTGCCAGCAGCTCGGTGACAATTACCGGGGAGCTGTTTTTT.

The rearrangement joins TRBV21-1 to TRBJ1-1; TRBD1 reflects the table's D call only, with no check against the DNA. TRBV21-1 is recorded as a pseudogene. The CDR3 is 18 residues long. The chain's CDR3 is CASSVPSRTGGMNTEAFF. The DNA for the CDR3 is TGTGCCAGCAGCGTCCCAAGCCGAACAGGGGGAATGAATACTGAAGCTTTCTTT.

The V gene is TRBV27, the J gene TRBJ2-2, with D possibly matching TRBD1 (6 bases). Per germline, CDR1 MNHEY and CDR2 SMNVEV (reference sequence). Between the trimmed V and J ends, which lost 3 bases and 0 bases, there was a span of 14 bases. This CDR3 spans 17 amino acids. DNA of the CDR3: TGTGCCAGCAGTTTGGTACTAGGGGGATCGAACACCGGGGAGCTGTTTTTT. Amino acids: CASSLVLGGSNTGELFF.

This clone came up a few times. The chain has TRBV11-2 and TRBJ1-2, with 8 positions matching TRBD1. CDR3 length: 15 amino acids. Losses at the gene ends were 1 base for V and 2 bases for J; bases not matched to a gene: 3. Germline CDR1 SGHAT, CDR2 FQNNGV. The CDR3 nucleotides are TGTGCCAGCAGCTTAGGCCAGGGGGCGAACTATGGCTACACCTTC. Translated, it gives CASSLGQGANYGYTF. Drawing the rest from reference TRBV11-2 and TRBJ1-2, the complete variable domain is EAGVAQSPRYKIIEKRQSVAFWCNPISGHATLYWYQQILGQGPKLLIQFQNNGVVDDSQLPKDRFSAERLKGVDSTLKIQPAKLEDSAVYLCASSLGQGANYGYTFGSGTRLTVV.

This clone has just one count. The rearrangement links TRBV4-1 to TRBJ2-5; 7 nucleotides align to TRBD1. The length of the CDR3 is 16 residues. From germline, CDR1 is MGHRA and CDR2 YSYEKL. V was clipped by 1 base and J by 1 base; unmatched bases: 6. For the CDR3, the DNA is TGCGCCAGCAGCCAAGGGCAGGGGGTCTCCCAAGAGACCCAGTACTTC. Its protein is CASSQGQGVSQETQYF.

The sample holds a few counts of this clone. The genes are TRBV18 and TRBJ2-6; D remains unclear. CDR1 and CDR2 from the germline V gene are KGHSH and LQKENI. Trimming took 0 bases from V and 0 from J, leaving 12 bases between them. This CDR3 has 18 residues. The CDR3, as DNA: TGTGCCAGCTCACCACCTGCCAATTTCTACTCTGGGGCCAACGTCCTGACTTTC. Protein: CASSPPANFYSGANVLTF.

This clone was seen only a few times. This chain's CDR3 is CATTAAGNQPQHF. Written as DNA, the CDR3 is TGTGCCACGACAGCAGCAGGCAATCAGCCCCAGCATTTT. J is TRBJ1-5 and V is TRBV10-3; weak D call: TRBD1 (5 bases). Trimming shortened V by 10 bases and J by 2 bases, and 12 bases separated the two germline ends. CDR1 and CDR2 (germline): ENHRY, SYGVKD. The CDR3 runs 13 residues.

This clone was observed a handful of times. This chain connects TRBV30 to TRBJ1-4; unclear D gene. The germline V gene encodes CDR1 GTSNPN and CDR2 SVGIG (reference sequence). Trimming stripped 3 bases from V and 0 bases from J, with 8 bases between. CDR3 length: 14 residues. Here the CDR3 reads CAWRVGATNEKLFF. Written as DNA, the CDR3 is TGTGCCTGGAGAGTAGGAGCAACTAATGAAAAACTGTTTTTT.

In DNA form, the CDR3 reads TGTGCCAGCTCACCCTTAGCGGGGGGCTACACAGATACGCAGTATTTT. It specifies CASSPLAGGYTDTQYF. The rearrangement uses TRBV18 and TRBJ2-3, with TRBD2 identical over 10 bases. Germline CDR1 reads KGHSH; CDR2 reads LQKENI. The V and J ends lost 3 bases and 2 bases, in that order; junction bases with no gene match: 5. CDR3 length: 16 amino acids.

The CDR3 DNA follows: TGTGCCAGCAGCCGAGCGAATTACAATGAGCAGTTCTTC. As protein: CASSRANYNEQFF. J is TRBJ2-1 and V is TRBV7-9; no firm D call. The V gene lost 5 bases and the J gene lost 4 bases, with 9 bases spanning the gap. The CDR3 length is 13 residues. From germline, CDR1 is SEHNR and CDR2 FQNEAQ (reference sequence).